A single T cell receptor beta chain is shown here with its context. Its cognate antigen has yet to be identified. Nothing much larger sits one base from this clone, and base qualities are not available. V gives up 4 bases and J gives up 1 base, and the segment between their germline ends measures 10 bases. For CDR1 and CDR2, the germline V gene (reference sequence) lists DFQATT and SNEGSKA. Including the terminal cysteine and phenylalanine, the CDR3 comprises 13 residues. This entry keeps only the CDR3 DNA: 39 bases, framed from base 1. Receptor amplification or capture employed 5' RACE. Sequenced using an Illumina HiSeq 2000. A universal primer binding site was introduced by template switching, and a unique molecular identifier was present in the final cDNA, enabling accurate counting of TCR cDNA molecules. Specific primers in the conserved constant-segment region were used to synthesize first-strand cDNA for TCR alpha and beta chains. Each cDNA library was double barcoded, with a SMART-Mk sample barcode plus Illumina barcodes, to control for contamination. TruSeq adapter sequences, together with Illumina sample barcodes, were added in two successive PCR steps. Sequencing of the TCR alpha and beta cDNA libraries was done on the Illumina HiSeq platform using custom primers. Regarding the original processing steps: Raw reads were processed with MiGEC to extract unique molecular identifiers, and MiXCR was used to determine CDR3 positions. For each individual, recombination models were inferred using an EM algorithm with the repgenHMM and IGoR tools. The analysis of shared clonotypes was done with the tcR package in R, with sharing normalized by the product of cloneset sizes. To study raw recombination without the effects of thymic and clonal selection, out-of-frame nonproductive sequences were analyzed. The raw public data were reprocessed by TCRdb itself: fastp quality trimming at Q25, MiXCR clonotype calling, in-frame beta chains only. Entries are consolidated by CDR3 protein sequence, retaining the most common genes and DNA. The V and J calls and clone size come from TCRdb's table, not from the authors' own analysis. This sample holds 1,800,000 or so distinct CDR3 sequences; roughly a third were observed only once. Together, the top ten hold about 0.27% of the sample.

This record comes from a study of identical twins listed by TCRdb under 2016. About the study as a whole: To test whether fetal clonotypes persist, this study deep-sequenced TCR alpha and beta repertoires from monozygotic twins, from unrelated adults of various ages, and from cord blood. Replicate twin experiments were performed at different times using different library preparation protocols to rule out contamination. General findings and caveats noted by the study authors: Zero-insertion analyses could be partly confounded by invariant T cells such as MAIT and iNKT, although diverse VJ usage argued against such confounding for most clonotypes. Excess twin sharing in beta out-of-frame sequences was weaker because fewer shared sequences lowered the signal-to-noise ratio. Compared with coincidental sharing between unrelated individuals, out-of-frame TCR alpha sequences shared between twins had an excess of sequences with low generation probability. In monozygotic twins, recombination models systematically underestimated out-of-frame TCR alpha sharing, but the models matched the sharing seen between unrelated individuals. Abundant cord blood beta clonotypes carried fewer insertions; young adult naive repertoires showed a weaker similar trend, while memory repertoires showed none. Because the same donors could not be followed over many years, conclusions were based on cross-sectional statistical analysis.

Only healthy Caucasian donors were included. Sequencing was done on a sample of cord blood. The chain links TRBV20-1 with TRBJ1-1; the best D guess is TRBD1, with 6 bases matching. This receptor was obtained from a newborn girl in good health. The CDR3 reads CSAKPTGNTEAFF. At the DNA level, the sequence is TGCAGTGCTAAGCCGACAGGGAACACTGAAGCTTTCTTT.